The 31 T cell receptor beta chains below were found in one sample sequenced in a study of blood T cell repertoires in COVID-19. Sequencing was performed with immunoSEQ multiplex PCR; in TCRdb, only in-frame clones are kept and a portion is missing. The sample yields about 96,000 clones, around 84% seen once. Sequencing was done on a sample of peripheral blood. The receptors originated from a woman aged 60-75 years with acute or convalescent COVID-19.

The chain links TRBV4-3 to TRBJ2-7, with D perhaps TRBD1 (5 bases). V shed 0 bases and J shed 3 bases, with 15 bases lying between them. The CDR3 runs 16 residues. Germline values: CDR1 LGHNA, CDR2 YSLEER. CDR3 DNA sequence: TGCGCCAGCAGCCAAGATAAAGGGGTCCCTAACTACGAGCAGTACTTC. This codes for CASSQDKGVPNYEQYF.

The chain couples TRBV7-9 to TRBJ1-6; D may be TRBD1 (5 bases). Germline V lookup: CDR1 SEHNR, CDR2 FQNEAQ (reference sequence). Deletions cut 5 bases from V and 6 bases from J, with 11 bases between. The CDR3 spans 14 residues. As DNA, the CDR3 is TGTGCCAGCAGCATCGGCGGGGCTAATTCACCCCTCCACTTT. Protein sequence: CASSIGGANSPLHF.

The J gene is TRBJ2-7, the V gene TRBV2; D is undetermined. The CDR3 is 14 amino acids. Trimming pared 4 bases from V and 0 bases from J, leaving 10 bases between. The germline CDR1 and CDR2 sequences are SNHLY and FYNNEI. The CDR3 loop is CASSGRRSSYEQYF. CDR3 coding DNA: TGTGCCAGCAGTGGTCGCAGAAGCTCCTACGAGCAGTACTTC.

The chain has TRBV9 and TRBJ2-3; D possibly corresponds to TRBD1 (6 bases). The ends were cut back, 3 bases at V and 5 bases at J, with 16 bases in the middle. This CDR3 is built from 15 residues. Germline CDR1 reads SGDLS; CDR2 reads YYNGEE. The DNA of the CDR3 is TGTGCCAGCAGCGCGGCCCGGGACACCCGAGATACGCAGTATTTT. It is translated as CASSAARDTRDTQYF.

The chain recombines TRBV7-9 with TRBJ1-4, with TRBD1 matching 9 bases. The J segment lost 0 bases and the V segment lost 8 bases, leaving 10 bases of the junction unmatched. The CDR3 totals 17 residues. CDR1 is SEHNR and CDR2 is FQNEAQ in the germline V gene (reference sequence). The CDR3 region is CASGFWTGATTNEKLFF. CDR3 sequence (DNA): TGTGCCAGCGGATTCTGGACAGGGGCCACAACTAATGAAAAACTGTTTTTT.

J is TRBJ1-2 and V is TRBV11-2; possibly TRBD1 for D (5 bases). The V end was cut by 1 base, the J end by 3 bases, with 9 bases between. In germline, CDR1 is SGHAT, CDR2 FQNNGV. The CDR3 totals 14 residues. The CDR3 sequence: CASSLGQGDYGYTF. CDR3 coding DNA: TGTGCCAGCAGCTTAGGGCAGGGTGACTATGGCTACACCTTC.

The chain uses TRBV29-1 and TRBJ2-5; 8 bases are a match to TRBD1. This CDR3 has 13 residues. Germline CDR1 is SQVTM and CDR2 is ANQGSEA. Unmatched junction bases numbered 7, after V lost 7 bases and J lost 3 bases. The CDR3 reads CSAPGTGEETQYF. CDR3 in DNA: TGCAGCGCCCCGGGGACAGGAGAAGAGACCCAGTACTTC. Together with reference TRBV29-1 and TRBJ2-5, the CDR3 gives the full variable domain: SAVISQKPSRDICQRGTSLTIQCQVDSQVTMMFWYRQQPGQSLTLIATANQGSEATYESGFVIDKFPISRPNLTFSTLTVSNMSPEDSSIYLCSAPGTGEETQYFGPGTRLLVL.

The CDR3, as DNA: TGTGCCAGCAGTTACGGGTGGCAGGGGGCGAAATCTGAGCAGTTCTTC. This encodes CASSYGWQGAKSEQFF. V is TRBV6-5 and J is TRBJ2-1, with 8 bases lining up with TRBD1. V gave up 2 bases and J gave up 9 bases; unmatched junction bases: 12. In germline, CDR1 is MNHEY, CDR2 SVGAGI. The CDR3 has 16 amino acids.

The chain joins TRBV19 to TRBJ1-2, with D tentatively TRBD1 (6 bases). This CDR3 has 13 residues. CDR1 is LNHDA and CDR2 is SQIVND in the germline V gene (reference sequence). Trimming pared 5 bases from V and 4 bases from J, leaving 11 bases between. The CDR3 coding sequence is TGTGCCAGTAGTCAACAGGGCAGCTATGGCTACACCTTC. Protein product: CASSQQGSYGYTF.

The V and J genes are TRBV18 and TRBJ1-1, with 9 bases that match TRBD1. This CDR3 region has 16 residues. The V and J ends lost 6 bases and 0 bases, in that order; junction bases with no gene match: 8. Germline CDR1 is KGHSH and CDR2 is LQKENI. As DNA, the CDR3 is TGTGCCAGCTCTTCCGGGACAGGGTCTGTGAACACTGAAGCTTTCTTT. This sequence encodes CASSSGTGSVNTEAFF.

The chain has TRBV5-1 and TRBJ2-3, with no clear D. The CDR3 is 14 amino acids. The V gene lost 4 bases and the J gene lost 4 bases, with 13 bases spanning the gap. Germline V gene lookup returns CDR1 SGHRS and CDR2 YFSETQ. CDR3 protein: CASSAFDWADTQYF. CDR3 bases: TGCGCCAGCAGCGCCTTCGACTGGGCAGATACGCAGTATTTT.

This clone has a count of ten or more. The rearrangement joins TRBV7-9 to TRBJ2-3; weak D call: TRBD1 (5 bases). Germline CDR1 is SEHNR and CDR2 is FQNEAQ (reference sequence). The CDR3 loop spans 15 amino acids. V lost 5 bases and J lost 4, with 16 bases in between. For the CDR3, the DNA is TGTGCCAGCAGCCCCCCCGTGGGGCTGGCAGATACGCAGTATTTT. Protein product: CASSPPVGLADTQYF.

In this sample, this clone turned up once. This chain links TRBV9 with TRBJ2-7; 12 nucleotides match TRBD1. After removal of 4 bases from V and 4 bases from J, the junction contained 6 bases not matched to a gene. CDR3 size: 15 residues. From germline, CDR1 is SGDLS and CDR2 YYNGEE. The CDR3 loop reads CASSLRGQGAYEQYF. Written as DNA, the CDR3 is TGTGCCAGCAGCCTTAGGGGACAGGGGGCTTACGAGCAGTACTTC.

The chain combines TRBV5-1 with TRBJ1-1; D not resolved. V lost 0 bases and J lost 4, with 13 bases in between. The V gene's germline CDR1 is SGHRS and CDR2 YFSETQ. The CDR3 loop spans 15 amino acids. The CDR3, as DNA: TGCGCCAGCAGCTTGGGACCCCTGGGGAGCACTGAAGCTTTCTTT. Translating gives CASSLGPLGSTEAFF.

J is TRBJ1-1 and V is TRBV4-1; 7 positions match TRBD1. V was clipped by 4 bases and J by 5 bases; unmatched bases: 16. The germline V gene has CDR1 MGHRA and CDR2 YSYEKL. This CDR3 is 17 amino acids long. CDR3 sequence: CASSPGQAALRMTEAFF. The CDR3 nucleotides are TGCGCCAGCAGCCCCGGACAGGCCGCCCTTCGAATGACTGAAGCTTTCTTT.

The chain is built from TRBV7-9 and TRBJ2-5; 8 bases are shared with TRBD2. Germline V gene lookup returns CDR1 SEHNR and CDR2 FQNEAQ (reference sequence). This CDR3 region has 16 residues. Trimming cost V 2 bases and J 4 bases; bases outside gene matches: 9. The CDR3 region has the DNA TGTGCCAGCAGCTTAACTAGCGGACTAGGTGGAGAGACCCAGTACTTC. As protein: CASSLTSGLGGETQYF.

The chain has TRBV19 and TRBJ2-1; maybe TRBD2 (6 bases). The length of the CDR3 is 14 residues. Per the germline V gene, CDR1 is LNHDA and CDR2 is SQIVND (reference sequence). The V gene lost 5 bases and the J gene lost 4 bases, with 12 bases spanning the gap. CDR3 sequence: CASSDTGTYNEQFF. CDR3 bases: TGTGCCAGTAGTGACACCGGGACTTACAATGAGCAGTTCTTC.

This chain uses TRBV7-9 with TRBJ2-5; TRBD2 aligns across 13 bases. This CDR3 spans 14 amino acids. In germline, CDR1 is SEHNR, CDR2 FQNEAQ (reference sequence). V lost 5 bases and J lost 14; bases outside the gene matches: 11. CDR3 region: CASSSGTSGVLRYF. In nucleotides, the CDR3 is TGTGCCAGCAGCAGCGGGACTAGCGGGGTTTTAAGATACTTC.

The rearrangement joins TRBV25-1 to TRBJ1-1; weak D call: TRBD1 (5 bases). Germline V gene data show CDR1 as MGHDK and CDR2 as SYGVNS. The CDR3 extends over 15 amino acids. The ends were cut back, 3 bases at V and 0 bases at J, with 11 bases in the middle. CDR3 protein: CASSDRTGMNTEAFF. The CDR3 DNA reads TGTGCCAGCAGTGATCGAACAGGCATGAACACTGAAGCTTTCTTT.

The V call is TRBV5-1, the J call TRBJ1-1; D is unresolved. The CDR3 runs 15 residues. V lost 0 bases and J 1 base, leaving 10 bases between the germline ends. Germline V gene sequence: CDR1 SGHRS, CDR2 YFSETQ. CDR3 protein: CASSLVGQANTEAFF. The CDR3 region has the DNA TGCGCCAGCAGCTTGGTTGGCCAGGCGAACACTGAAGCTTTCTTT.

In its sample, this clone was seen once. The chain recombines TRBV6-2 or TRBV6-3 with TRBJ2-7; D unclear. The CDR3 has 13 amino acids. The germline V and J ends were trimmed by 4 bases and 1 base, with 8 bases remaining between them. In germline, CDR1 is MNHEY, CDR2 SVGEGT. In DNA form, the CDR3 reads TGTGCCAGCAGTTTGAGCGATTCCTACGAGCAGTACTTC. Translated: CASSLSDSYEQYF.

CDR3 region: CASSPGQVTYEQYF. Here the CDR3 DNA reads TGTGCCAGTAGCCCTGGACAGGTGACCTACGAGCAGTACTTC. The V and J genes are TRBV19 and TRBJ2-7; 7 positions match TRBD1. The CDR3 extends over 14 amino acids. With 6 bases clipped from V and 2 bases from J, the junction kept 7 bases outside the gene matches. Looked up from germline, CDR1 is LNHDA and CDR2 is SQIVND (reference sequence).

This clone was counted between two and nine times. The chain recombines TRBV6-1 with TRBJ1-2; D not certain. V was trimmed by 0 bases and J by 3 bases, leaving 17 bases between them. Germline CDR1 and CDR2: MNHNS and SASEGT. The CDR3 loop spans 17 amino acids. CDR3 sequence reads: CASSEAPGGPYDYGYTF. The CDR3 nucleotides read TGTGCCAGCAGTGAAGCCCCCGGCGGTCCTTATGACTATGGCTACACCTTC.

The V call is TRBV7-9, the J call TRBJ2-5; 7 bases align to TRBD2. The CDR3 runs 13 residues. V lost 1 base and J lost 7; bases outside the gene matches: 3. Germline V gene lookup returns CDR1 SEHNR and CDR2 FQNEAQ (reference sequence). In nucleotides, the CDR3 is TGTGCCAGCAGCTTAGGCACGGGGGGGACCCAGTACTTC. Translating it yields CASSLGTGGTQYF.

The table lists this clone with a count of one. The V call is TRBV7-6, the J call TRBJ1-1; 12 bases line up with TRBD1. The junction had 6 bases not matched to a gene; V was cut back by 5 bases and J by 2 bases. There are 16 residues in the CDR3. Germline V gene sequence: CDR1 SGHVS, CDR2 FNYEAQ. The CDR3 nucleotides are TGTGCCAGCAGCCCAGGGACAGGGGGCCCAAACACTGAAGCTTTCTTT. This codes for CASSPGTGGPNTEAFF.

The chain couples TRBV19 to TRBJ2-5; TRBD1 agrees at 10 bases. The germline gives CDR1 LNHDA, CDR2 SQIVND (reference sequence). This CDR3 has 16 amino acids. J was trimmed by 4 bases and V by 5 bases; bases with no gene match: 10. In DNA form, the CDR3 reads TGTGCCAGTAGTGCCCGGGACAGGGGTCTGGCAGAGACCCAGTACTTC. This encodes CASSARDRGLAETQYF.

This chain joins TRBV11-3 and TRBJ1-6; 11 nucleotides line up with TRBD1. Germline-derived CDR1 and CDR2 are SGHNT and YENEEA. V dropped 5 bases and J dropped 4; count of bases not matched to a gene: 4. This CDR3 contains 16 residues. The CDR3 DNA sequence: TGTGCCAGCAGCGCGGGGACAGGGGGTTATAATTCACCCCTCCACTTT. Protein product: CASSAGTGGYNSPLHF.

This chain connects TRBV30 to TRBJ1-1, with no clear D. This CDR3 has 11 residues. V gave up 5 bases and J gave up 6 bases, with 10 bases separating them. The germline CDR1 and CDR2 sequences are GTSNPN and SVGIG (reference sequence). The CDR3 sequence is CAWCLEAEAFF. The CDR3 coding sequence is TGTGCCTGGTGTTTGGAGGCTGAAGCTTTCTTT.

The CDR3 sequence: CASSYTYGLGYTF. CDR3 in DNA: TGTGCCAGCAGTTACACCTACGGTTTGGGCTACACCTTC. The genes are TRBV6-6 and TRBJ1-2, with D unresolved. V was pared by 2 bases and J by 8 bases, with 12 bases between. This CDR3 has 13 residues. The germline CDR1 and CDR2 sequences are MNHNY and SVGAGI (reference sequence).

V usage is TRBV6-4 and J usage is TRBJ2-3, with TRBD1 matching 9 bases. The CDR3 spans 15 residues. Germline CDR1 MRHNA, CDR2 SNTAGT. With V trimmed by 4 bases and J by 2 bases, 4 bases remained unmatched. The CDR3 DNA reads as TGTGCCAGCAGTGCTGGGGACAGGGCCACAGATACGCAGTATTTT. It codes for CASSAGDRATDTQYF.

This clone was seen repeatedly, ten times or more. J is TRBJ1-2 and V is TRBV19; 8 bases match TRBD1. V shed 6 bases, J shed 0 bases, and the junction held 0 bases outside the gene matches. The CDR3 is 13 amino acids. Germline V gene lookup returns CDR1 LNHDA and CDR2 SQIVND (reference sequence). Written as DNA, the CDR3 is TGTGCCAGTAGACAGGGGGCTAACTATGGCTACACCTTC. Amino acids: CASRQGANYGYTF.